The 16 T cell receptor beta chains given below trace back to one sample, sequenced in a study of tissue T cells after allogeneic stem cell transplantation. Profiling relied on immunoSEQ multiplex PCR, and the TCRdb table lists in-frame clones only, not all of them. The profile shows about 10,000 clones, roughly 60% of them singletons. The sample was tissue from the jejunum, taken at autopsy. The source is a woman aged 18-55 years with breast cancer.

The rearrangement joins TRBV6-5 to TRBJ2-3; D might be TRBD2 (6 bases). In germline, CDR1 is MNHEY, CDR2 SVGAGI. The ends were cut back, 2 bases at V and 5 bases at J, with 14 bases in the middle. This CDR3 is built from 15 residues. The CDR3 protein is CASSYIGSYGDTQYF. DNA of the CDR3: TGTGCCAGCAGTTACATCGGGAGCTATGGAGATACGCAGTATTTT.

The gene calls are TRBV5-1 and TRBJ1-4, with 7 nucleotides matching TRBD1. J was trimmed by 6 bases and V by 4 bases; bases with no gene match: 9. The CDR3 covers 15 residues. Germline loops: CDR1 SGHRS, CDR2 YFSETQ. The CDR3 nucleotides read TGCGCCAGCAGCCCTAGACAGGGTAGGGATGAAAAACTGTTTTTT. Translated: CASSPRQGRDEKLFF.

In its sample, this clone was seen once. A single base separates this from a much larger clone, so it may be a read error. Different DNA sequences within this sample yield the same CDR3. The gene calls are TRBV30 and TRBJ1-2, with D uncertain. The V gene lost 8 bases and the J gene lost 3 bases, with 7 bases spanning the gap. Per the germline V gene, CDR1 is GTSNPN and CDR2 is SVGIG (reference sequence). The CDR3 covers 10 residues. CDR3 amino acids: CAHRDYGYTF. Here the CDR3 DNA reads TGTGCCCACAGAGACTATGGCTACACCTTC.

This clone was seen a few times. The chain carries TRBV5-1 and TRBJ2-7, with D perhaps given as TRBD1 or TRBD2 (6 bases each). Per the germline V gene, CDR1 is SGHRS and CDR2 is YFSETQ. The CDR3 consists of 14 residues. Between the trimmed V and J ends, which lost 4 bases and 6 bases, there was a span of 17 bases. The CDR3 loop reads CASSPGSGGPEQYF. The CDR3 DNA is TGCGCCAGCAGCCCGGGCTCCGGGGGCCCCGAGCAGTACTTC.

V is TRBV7-3 and J is TRBJ2-1, with 8 bases identical to TRBD2. Germline V CDR1 and CDR2: SGHTA, FQGTGA. The CDR3 has 15 residues. V shed 3 bases, J shed 0 bases, and the junction held 1 base outside the gene matches. The CDR3 bases are TGTGCCAGCAGCTTTCTAGCGGGCTCCTACAATGAGCAGTTCTTC. This gives the protein CASSFLAGSYNEQFF.

The CDR3 is CASSSSLAGKQFF. In nucleotides, the CDR3 is TGTGCCAGTAGTAGCTCATTGGCGGGAAAGCAGTTCTTC. The chain uses TRBV19 and TRBJ2-1; the D gene is possibly TRBD2 (6 bases). V dropped 4 bases and J dropped 11 bases, with 15 bases sitting between them. This CDR3 is built from 13 residues. Per the germline V gene, CDR1 is LNHDA and CDR2 is SQIVND (reference sequence).

In this sample, this clone turned up once. This CDR3 is also generated by other DNA sequences in the sample. V and J are TRBV6-2 or TRBV6-3 and TRBJ2-7, with 7 bases lining up with TRBD2. V lost 2 bases and J lost 3; bases outside the gene matches: 4. The length of the CDR3 is 14 residues. CDR1 and CDR2 (germline): MNHEY, SVGEGT. DNA of the CDR3: TGTGCCAGCAGTTACGTGGGAGGGAACTACGAGCAGTACTTC. It encodes CASSYVGGNYEQYF.

The chain links TRBV4-1 to TRBJ1-2; the match to TRBD1 covers 8 bases. CDR1 and CDR2 from the germline V gene are MGHRA and YSYEKL. The CDR3 is made up of 15 amino acids. The V and J ends lost 4 bases and 3 bases, in that order; junction bases with no gene match: 7. CDR3 DNA: TGCGCCAGCAGCCGGATAAACAGGGGGGACTATGGCTACACCTTC. It codes for CASSRINRGDYGYTF.

By share of the sample, this clone is large (0.1 to 1%). This chain joins TRBV18 and TRBJ2-3, with D maybe TRBD1 (6 bases). Germline CDR1 reads KGHSH; CDR2 reads LQKENI. The V and J ends lost 1 base and 3 bases respectively, with 11 bases between them. There are 15 residues in the CDR3. The CDR3 loop reads CASSPRSGETDTQYF. In DNA form, the CDR3 reads TGTGCCAGCTCACCACGGTCAGGGGAAACAGATACGCAGTATTTT.

In its sample, this clone was seen a few times. This chain connects TRBV28 to TRBJ2-5; 9 bases map to TRBD2. The CDR3 length is 14 residues. Trimming cost V 5 bases and J 2 bases; bases outside gene matches: 3. Germline CDR1 reads MDHEN; CDR2 reads SYDVKM. The CDR3 DNA follows: TGTGCCAGCAGTCGGACTAGCGCTCAAGAGACCCAGTACTTC. Amino acids: CASSRTSAQETQYF.

This clone was detected only a few times. An end of the junction does not agree with germline; a read error may underlie this. The rearrangement joins TRBV18 to TRBJ1-5, with D maybe TRBD1 (5 bases). Germline lookup yields CDR1 KGHSH and CDR2 LQKENI. The CDR3 consists of 15 residues. The CDR3 region is CASSSGTLDDQPQHF. The CDR3 DNA reads TGTGCCAGCTCGTCCGGGACCTTAGACGATCAACCCCAGCATTTT.

This clone was observed a handful of times. The chain carries TRBV19 and TRBJ2-1; the match to TRBD1 covers 8 bases. The CDR3 loop spans 15 amino acids. Looked up from germline, CDR1 is LNHDA and CDR2 is SQIVND (reference sequence). Losses at the gene ends were 2 bases for V and 4 bases for J; bases not matched to a gene: 4. The CDR3 DNA follows: TGTGCCAGTAGTATACAGGGGGCAAGGTACAATGAGCAGTTCTTC. It yields the protein CASSIQGARYNEQFF.

V gene TRBV29-1 combines with J gene TRBJ1-1, with D maybe TRBD1 (5 bases). CDR1 is SQVTM, CDR2 ANQGSEA, per germline. V was trimmed by 7 bases and J by 3 bases, leaving 12 bases between them. This CDR3 comprises 12 residues. CDR3: CSAVGGDTEAFF. CDR3 DNA: TGCAGCGCTGTGGGGGGTGACACTGAAGCTTTCTTT.

This clone was recorded only once. This rearrangement joins TRBV24-1 to TRBJ2-6, with D perhaps matching TRBD1 (5 bases). The germline V gene encodes CDR1 KGHDR and CDR2 SFDVKD. Trimming stripped 9 bases from V and 2 bases from J, with 7 bases between. The CDR3 sequence is 13 residues long. The CDR3 sequence is CATGAAGANVLTF. The CDR3 nucleotides read TGTGCCACCGGGGCGGCTGGGGCCAACGTCCTGACTTTC.

CDR3 sequence: CASSATATNEKLFF. The CDR3 DNA sequence: TGTGCCAGCAGTGCGACAGCAACTAATGAAAAACTGTTTTTT. This chain links TRBV28 with TRBJ1-4, with D possibly matching TRBD1 (5 bases). V was clipped by 5 bases and J by 0 bases, with 7 bases between them. The CDR3 runs to 14 residues. From germline, CDR1 is MDHEN and CDR2 SYDVKM.

In regard to this clone: The germline gene is not matched at one end of the junction; a read error may be the cause. The chain couples TRBV20-1 to TRBJ2-1; D possibly uses TRBD1 or TRBD2 (5 bases each). Germline V gene lookup returns CDR1 DFQATT and CDR2 SNEGSKA (reference sequence). This CDR3 region has 11 residues. DNA of the CDR3: TGCAGTGCTAGAGGGGACCGCTGGTTTCTCTTC. Its protein is CSARGDRWFLF.